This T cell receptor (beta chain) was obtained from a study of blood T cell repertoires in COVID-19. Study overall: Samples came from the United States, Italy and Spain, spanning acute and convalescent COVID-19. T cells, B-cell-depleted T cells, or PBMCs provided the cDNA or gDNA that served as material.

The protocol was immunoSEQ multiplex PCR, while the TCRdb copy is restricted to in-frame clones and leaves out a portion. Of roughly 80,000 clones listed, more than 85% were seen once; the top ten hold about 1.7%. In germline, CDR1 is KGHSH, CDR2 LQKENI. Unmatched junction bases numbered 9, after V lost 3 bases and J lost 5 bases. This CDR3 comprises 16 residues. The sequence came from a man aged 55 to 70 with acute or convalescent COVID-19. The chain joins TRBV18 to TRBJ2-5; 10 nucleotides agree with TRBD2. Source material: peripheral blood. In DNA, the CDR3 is TGTGCCAGCTCACCCTCCGCTCCAGCGGGAGGGGAGACCCAGTACTTC. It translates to CASSPSAPAGGETQYF.